This T cell receptor (beta chain) was observed in a study of blood T cell repertoires in COVID-19. About the research overall: Acute-phase and convalescent COVID-19 samples originated in the United States, Italy and Spain. From T cells, B-cell-depleted T cells, or PBMCs came the material, which was cDNA or gDNA.

The length of the CDR3 is 14 residues. From germline, CDR1 is SGHDT and CDR2 YYEEEE. V was clipped by 4 bases and J by 3 bases, with 11 bases between them. The method was immunoSEQ multiplex PCR; TCRdb's version includes in-frame clones alone and lacks a portion of them. The data contain approximately 52,000 clones, roughly 89% of them singletons. This TCR came from a man aged 60 to 75 with active COVID-19. The J gene is TRBJ1-5, the V gene TRBV5-6; possibly TRBD1 for D (5 bases). Specimen: peripheral blood. The CDR3 DNA reads TGTGCCAGCAGCCCAGGGCTTAACAATCAGCCCCAGCATTTT. Its translation is CASSPGLNNQPQHF.